A single sample gave rise to the 10 T cell receptor beta chains below, sequenced in a study of T-cell memory formation after mild COVID-19 (dated by TCRdb to about 2021). Library method: 5' RACE. The data were produced on an Illumina NovaSeq 6000. TCRdb trimmed public reads at Q25 via fastp, called clones via MiXCR and kept in-frame beta chains. Identical CDR3 protein sequences are pooled into one entry, listed with their most common genes and DNA. Here the sample has roughly 350,000 distinct CDR3 sequences; roughly 21% occur a single time. Clones ranked in the top ten supply around 12% of the sample. The sequenced sample consisted of PBMCs or a T cell subset sorted from them (not recorded which). The receptor source for this set is an adult woman who had mild COVID-19 (a few samples of this study predate the infection). The sample titles of this study are shuffled in the database, so cell type and time point are left out; the donor was told from shared clones.

The chain links TRBV20-1 to TRBJ1-5; perhaps TRBD1 as D (6 bases). CDR1 is DFQATT, CDR2 SNEGSKA, per germline (reference sequence). This CDR3 is 13 amino acids long. The V gene lost 3 bases and the J gene lost 4 bases, with 10 bases spanning the gap. CDR3 nucleotide sequence: TGCAGTGCTAGTAGAGACAGGAATCAGCCCCAGCATTTT. As protein: CSASRDRNQPQHF.

The chain couples TRBV3-1 to TRBJ2-1; 12 positions agree with TRBD2. The J segment lost 4 bases and the V segment lost 5 bases, leaving 9 bases of the junction unmatched. The CDR3 loop spans 17 amino acids. Germline CDR1 reads LGHDT; CDR2 reads YNNKEL (reference sequence). Here the CDR3 reads CASSTTSGGFRYNEQFF. The CDR3 DNA sequence: TGTGCCAGCAGCACAACTAGCGGGGGGTTCCGTTACAATGAGCAGTTCTTC.

This rearrangement joins TRBV15 to TRBJ2-2; D unresolved. The V gene lost 0 bases and the J gene lost 5 bases, with 7 bases spanning the gap. Per germline, CDR1 LNHNV and CDR2 YYDKDF (reference sequence). This CDR3 spans 14 amino acids. Here the CDR3 DNA reads TGTGCCACCAGCAGAGATAAGGGAACCGGGGAGCTGTTTTTT. Translating gives CATSRDKGTGELFF. The full variable domain, completed using reference TRBV15 and TRBJ2-2, is DAMVIQNPRYQVTQFGKPVTLSCSQTLNHNVMYWYQQKSSQAPKLLFHYYDKDFNNEADTPDNFQSRRPNTSFCFLDIRSPGLGDTAMYLCATSRDKGTGELFFGEGSRLTVL.

CDR3 bases: TGTGCCAGCAGCAGGGGGGACTTGTATGGCTACACCTTC. The encoded protein is CASSRGDLYGYTF. This sequence joins TRBV5-4 and TRBJ1-2, with D possibly being TRBD1 (6 bases). The CDR3 spans 13 residues. Trimming removed 4 bases at V and 5 bases at J, with 12 bases between. The germline V gene encodes CDR1 SGHNT and CDR2 YYREEE (reference sequence).

This chain uses TRBV20-1 with TRBJ2-5, with TRBD2 identical over 9 bases. The CDR3 loop spans 15 amino acids. The trim removed 0 bases at V and 5 bases at J, leaving 7 bases unmatched. CDR1 is DFQATT, CDR2 SNEGSKA, per germline (reference sequence). The CDR3 protein is CSARDPRGGVETQYF. The DNA for the CDR3 is TGCAGTGCTAGAGATCCGCGGGGGGGCGTGGAGACCCAGTACTTC.

This clonotype appeared a few times. The rearrangement links TRBV7-2 to TRBJ2-7, with D possibly TRBD2 on 6 matching bases. Between the trimmed V and J ends, which lost 4 bases and 6 bases, there was a span of 19 bases. This CDR3 contains 15 residues. Per germline, CDR1 SGHTA and CDR2 FQGNSA. The DNA for the CDR3 is TGTGCCAGCAGCTATAGTGGGGGGTCGCACTCCGAGCAGTACTTC. As protein: CASSYSGGSHSEQYF.

This clonotype showed up just a few times. The chain has TRBV18 and TRBJ2-7; tentatively, D is TRBD2 (6 bases). The CDR3 totals 14 residues. Germline lookup yields CDR1 KGHSH and CDR2 LQKENI. V was trimmed by 4 bases and J by 0 bases, leaving 10 bases between them. CDR3 DNA: TGTGCCAGCTCACAGTCCGGGGGCTCCTACGAGCAGTACTTC. This encodes CASSQSGGSYEQYF. Using reference TRBV18 and TRBJ2-7 for the parts outside the CDR3, the full variable domain is NAGVMQNPRHLVRRRGQEARLRCSPMKGHSHVYWYRQLPEEGLKFMVYLQKENIIDESGMPKERFSAEFPKEGPSILRIQQVVRGDSAAYFCASSQSGGSYEQYFGPGTRLTVT.

The chain combines TRBV6-2 or TRBV6-3 with TRBJ2-7, with TRBD1 matching 8 bases. This CDR3 has 13 amino acids. V trimming: 6 bases; J trimming: 5 bases; junction bases outside the gene matches: 6. CDR1 MNHEY and CDR2 SVGEGT come from the germline V gene. CDR3 in amino acids: CASSARQGNEQYF. The CDR3 nucleotides read TGTGCCAGCAGCGCACGACAGGGGAACGAGCAGTACTTC.

V gene TRBV7-6 combines with J gene TRBJ1-2; 10 positions agree with TRBD1. V was clipped by 3 bases and J by 7 bases; unmatched bases: 2. CDR1 and CDR2 from the germline V gene are SGHVS and FNYEAQ. This CDR3 contains 13 residues. This CDR3 is CASSLTGGGGYTF. The CDR3 nucleotides read TGTGCCAGCAGCTTGACAGGGGGCGGTGGCTACACCTTC.

The rearrangement joins TRBV5-1 to TRBJ2-3; D remains unclear. In germline, CDR1 is SGHRS, CDR2 YFSETQ. V dropped 4 bases and J dropped 6 bases, with 12 bases sitting between them. CDR3 size: 13 residues. The CDR3 loop reads CASSPALGDTQYF. As DNA, the CDR3 is TGCGCCAGCAGCCCGGCCCTTGGGGATACGCAGTATTTT.